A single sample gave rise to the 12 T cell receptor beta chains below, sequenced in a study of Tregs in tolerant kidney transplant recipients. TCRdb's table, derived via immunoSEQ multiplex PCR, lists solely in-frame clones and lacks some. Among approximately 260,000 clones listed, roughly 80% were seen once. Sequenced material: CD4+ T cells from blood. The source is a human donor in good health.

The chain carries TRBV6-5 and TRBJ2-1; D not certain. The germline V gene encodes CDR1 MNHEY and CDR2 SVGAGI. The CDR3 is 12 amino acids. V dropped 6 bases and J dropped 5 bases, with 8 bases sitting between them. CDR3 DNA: TGTGCCAGCAGGAGTCGGGACAATGAGCAGTTCTTC. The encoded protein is CASRSRDNEQFF.

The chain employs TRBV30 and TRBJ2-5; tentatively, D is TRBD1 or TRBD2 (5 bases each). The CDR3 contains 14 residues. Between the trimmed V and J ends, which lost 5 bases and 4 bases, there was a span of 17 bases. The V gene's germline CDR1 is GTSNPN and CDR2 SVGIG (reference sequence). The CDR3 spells CAWARRAGAETQYF. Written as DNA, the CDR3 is TGTGCCTGGGCGCGGCGGGCTGGGGCAGAGACCCAGTACTTC.

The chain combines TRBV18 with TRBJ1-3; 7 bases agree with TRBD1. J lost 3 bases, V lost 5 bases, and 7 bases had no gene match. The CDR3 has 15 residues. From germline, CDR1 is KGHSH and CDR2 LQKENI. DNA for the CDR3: TGTGCCAGCTCAGACCCGGGACAGCGTGGAAACACCATATATTTT. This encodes CASSDPGQRGNTIYF.

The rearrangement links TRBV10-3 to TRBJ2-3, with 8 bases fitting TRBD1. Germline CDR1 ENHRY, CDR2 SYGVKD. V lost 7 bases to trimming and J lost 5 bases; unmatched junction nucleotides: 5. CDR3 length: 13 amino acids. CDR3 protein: CAITRTGGDTQYF. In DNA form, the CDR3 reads TGTGCCATCACAAGAACAGGGGGAGATACGCAGTATTTT.

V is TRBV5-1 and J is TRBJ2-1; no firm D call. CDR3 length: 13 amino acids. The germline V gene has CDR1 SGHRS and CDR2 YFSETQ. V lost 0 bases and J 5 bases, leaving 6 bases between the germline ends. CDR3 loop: CASSLDNHNEQFF. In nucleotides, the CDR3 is TGCGCCAGCAGCTTGGACAATCACAATGAGCAGTTCTTC.

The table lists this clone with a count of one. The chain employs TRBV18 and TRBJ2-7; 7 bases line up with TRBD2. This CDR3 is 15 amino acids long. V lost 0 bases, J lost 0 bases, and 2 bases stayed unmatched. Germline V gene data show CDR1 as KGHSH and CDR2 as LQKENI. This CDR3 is CASSPPSGISYEQYF. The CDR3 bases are TGTGCCAGCTCACCACCGAGCGGGATCTCCTACGAGCAGTACTTC.

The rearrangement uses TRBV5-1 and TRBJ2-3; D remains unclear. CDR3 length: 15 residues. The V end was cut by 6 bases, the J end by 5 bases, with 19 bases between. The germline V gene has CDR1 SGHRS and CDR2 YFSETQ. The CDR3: CASTSAAHSRDTQYF. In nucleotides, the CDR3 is TGCGCCAGCACCTCAGCAGCACACTCCCGAGATACGCAGTATTTT.

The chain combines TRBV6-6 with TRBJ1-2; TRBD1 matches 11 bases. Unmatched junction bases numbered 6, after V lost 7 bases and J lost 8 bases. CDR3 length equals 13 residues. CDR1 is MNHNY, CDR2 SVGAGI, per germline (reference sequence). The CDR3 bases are TGTGCCAGCAATGGACAGGGGGCGCAAGGCTACACCTTC. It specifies CASNGQGAQGYTF.

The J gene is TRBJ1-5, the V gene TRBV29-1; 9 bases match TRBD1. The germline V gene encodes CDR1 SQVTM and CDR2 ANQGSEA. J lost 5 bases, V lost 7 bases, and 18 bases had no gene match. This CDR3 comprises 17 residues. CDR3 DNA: TGCAGCGCCGACCGTGGGACAGGGTTCCCTTGCGATCAGCCCCAGCATTTT. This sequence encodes CSADRGTGFPCDQPQHF.

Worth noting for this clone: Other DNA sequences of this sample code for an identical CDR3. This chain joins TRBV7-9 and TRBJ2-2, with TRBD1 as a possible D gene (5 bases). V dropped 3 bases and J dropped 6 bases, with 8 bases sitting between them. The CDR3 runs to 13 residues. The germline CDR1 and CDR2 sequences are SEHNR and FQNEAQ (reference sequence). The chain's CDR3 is CASSLSRAGELFF. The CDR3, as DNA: TGTGCCAGCAGCTTGAGCAGGGCCGGGGAGCTGTTTTTT.

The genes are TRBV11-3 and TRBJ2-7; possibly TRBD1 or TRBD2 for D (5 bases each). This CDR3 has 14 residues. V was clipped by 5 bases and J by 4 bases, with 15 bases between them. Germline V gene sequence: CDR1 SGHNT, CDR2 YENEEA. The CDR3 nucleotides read TGTGCCAGCAGCAAGGGTGGGGGTCTTTACGAGCAGTACTTC. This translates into CASSKGGGLYEQYF.

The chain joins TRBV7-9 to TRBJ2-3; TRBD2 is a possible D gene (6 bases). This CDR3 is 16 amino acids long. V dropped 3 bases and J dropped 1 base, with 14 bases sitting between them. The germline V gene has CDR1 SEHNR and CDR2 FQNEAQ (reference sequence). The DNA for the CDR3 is TGTGCCAGCAGCTTGTTAGGGGAGGTTCGCACAGATACGCAGTATTTT. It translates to CASSLLGEVRTDTQYF.